These T cell receptor beta chains were read from a single sample in a study of Graves' ophthalmopathy and Graves' hyperthyroidism. Each CDR3 protein is one row after TCRdb ran MiXCR on the multiplex PCR reads. The data contain 300,000 to 400,000 distinct CDR3 sequences, 15% to 20% of them singletons. The sequenced sample consisted of peripheral blood. The source of these receptors is an adult man with Graves' ophthalmopathy. Both conserved end residues are part of each CDR3. The D gene is left open where the match is weak. Rows give clone size only sometimes, using once, few, many, or a class for an expanded clone.

j_call d_call clone_size v_call cdr3_nt cdr3_aa
TRBJ2-5 TRBD1 many TRBV9 TGTGCCAGCAGCCCCTCCCTTGGACAGGGTGAAGAGACCCAGTACTTC CASSPSLGQGEETQYF
TRBJ1-2 TRBD1 many TRBV5-1 TGCGCCAGCAGCAGGGACAGTGCTAACTATGGCTACACCTTC CASSRDSANYGYTF
TRBJ1-2 NA many TRBV6-5 TGTGCCAGCAGATCTCAGGTTAACTATGGCTACACCTTC CASRSQVNYGYTF
TRBJ1-1 NA many TRBV20-1 TGCAGTGCTAGCGCCCCCAGGGGAATAGGCACTGAAGCTTTCTTT CSASAPRGIGTEAFF
TRBJ2-5 NA many TRBV6-1 TGTGCCAGCAGTGAATTCAGGGGAATCGAGACCCAGTACTTC CASSEFRGIETQYF
TRBJ2-5 NA many TRBV11-2 TGTGCCAGCAGTATTCAGGGAGTAGAGACCCTGTACTTC CASSIQGVETLYF
TRBJ2-2 NA many TRBV6-5 TGTGCCAGCAGCCGAGGAAACACCGGGGAGCTGTTTTTT CASSRGNTGELFF
TRBJ1-1 TRBD1 NA TRBV12-3/TRBV12-4 TGTGCCAGCAGTTCCCAGGACAGGAGAGACACTGAAGCTTTCTTT CASSSQDRRDTEAFF
TRBJ1-2 NA many TRBV4-2 TGTGCCAGCAGCCAAGATATCCGGATCTATGGCTACACCTTC CASSQDIRIYGYTF
TRBJ1-1 NA NA TRBV25-1 TGTGCCAGCAGTGAGTCGGGTCCTAACACTGAAGCTTTCTTT CASSESGPNTEAFF
TRBJ2-5 NA many TRBV12-3/TRBV12-4 TGTGCCAGCAGCTTAGGACAGCAAGAGACCCAGTACTTC CASSLGQQETQYF
TRBJ2-5 TRBD1 many TRBV4-2 TGTGCCAGCAGCCAAGGTCCCCAAGCAGGGGGAGAGACCCAGTACTTC CASSQGPQAGGETQYF
TRBJ2-4 TRBD1 many TRBV19 TGTGCCAGTAGTATCGGGGACAGGGCCCAAAACATTCAGTACTTC CASSIGDRAQNIQYF
TRBJ2-2 NA many TRBV29-1 TGCAACGTTGAATCTGGGACCTCGAACACCGGGGAGCTGTTTTTT CNVESGTSNTGELFF
TRBJ2-4 TRBD2 many TRBV27 TGTGCCAGCAGTTTATCCGGGACTAGGTCAAACATTCAGTACTTC CASSLSGTRSNIQYF
TRBJ1-3 NA many TRBV6-2/TRBV6-3 TGTGCCAGCAGTTACTACGAGAACTCTGGAAACACCATATATTTT CASSYYENSGNTIYF
TRBJ1-1 NA hyperexpanded TRBV7-2 TGTGCCAGCAGCGTCGACGTGAACACTGAAGCTTTCTTT CASSVDVNTEAFF
TRBJ2-2 NA many TRBV6-1 TGTGCCAGCACCACGGGGTGGGACACCGGGGAGCTGTTTTTT CASTTGWDTGELFF
TRBJ2-7 TRBD1 many TRBV20-1 TGCAGTGCCGGGGACAGGGGTTACGAGCAGTACTTC CSAGDRGYEQYF
TRBJ2-7 NA many TRBV16 TGTGCCAGCAACCTAAACAGGGCCGACGAGCAGTACTTC CASNLNRADEQYF
TRBJ2-5 TRBD2 many TRBV11-2 TGTGCCAGCAGGCCGTTGAGCGGGGGGGCTGGAGAGACCCAGTACTTC CASRPLSGGAGETQYF
TRBJ1-1 TRBD1 NA TRBV27 TGTGCCAGCGGTCTACTCAGGGGGGCTGAAGCTTGCTTT CASGLLRGAEACF
TRBJ2-2 TRBD1 many TRBV5-1 TGCGCCAGCAGCTTGGACAGGGGCACCGGGGAGCTGTTTTTT CASSLDRGTGELFF
TRBJ1-5 NA NA TRBV30 TGTGCCTGGAGTGTTGGTAGAGGGAACGCGCCCCAGCATTTT CAWSVGRGNAPQHF
TRBJ2-7 TRBD2 many TRBV20-1 TGCAGTGCTAGAGGCCGGGCTAGCGGGAGAGGCGAGCAGTACTTC CSARGRASGRGEQYF
TRBJ1-1 NA many TRBV20-1 TGCAGTGCTAGCCTGGGAGGGAGATGGGGGAACACTGAAGCTTTCTTT CSASLGGRWGNTEAFF
TRBJ2-2 NA NA TRBV15 NA CATSRDRGPPGSCFF
TRBJ1-2 NA many TRBV6-1 TGTGCCAGCAGTGCCGTTGGGGGCACAACCCCGGGCGGCTACACCTTC CASSAVGGTTPGGYTF
TRBJ1-6 NA many TRBV27 TGTGCCAGCAGCCCCAGGGGTGTAGGTTCACCCCTCCACTTT CASSPRGVGSPLHF